This TCR beta chain came from a study of OX40 agonist ivuxolimab in advanced cancers. Trimming at V came to 0 bases and at J to 6 bases, leaving 11 bases not matched to a gene. Germline loops: CDR1 SGHRS, CDR2 YFSETQ. The CDR3 runs 17 residues. Sequencing used immunoSEQ multiplex PCR; TCRdb keeps in-frame clones, though not all of them. The table has tens of thousands of clones, approximately 90% seen once. The source is an adult with an advanced solid tumor such as melanoma, head and neck, liver or kidney cancer. The sample was CD4+ or CD8+ T cells sorted from blood, taken in a trial of the OX40 agonist ivuxolimab. The chain recombines TRBV5-1 with TRBJ1-2, with 10 bases matching TRBD1. The CDR3 coding sequence is TGCGCCAGCAGCTTGGCGGCTGGACAGGGGGGAGTAGATGGCTACACCTTC. Protein: CASSLAAGQGGVDGYTF.